A selection of T cell receptor beta chains follows, all from one sample in a study of blood T cell repertoires in COVID-19. TCRdb keeps only in-frame clones here, not all; method: immunoSEQ multiplex PCR. The sample gives fewer than 200,000 clones, about 85% of which show up once; less than 9% is in the top ten. Sequenced sample: peripheral blood. Receptor source: a woman in her sixties or seventies with acute or convalescent COVID-19. Both conserved end residues are part of each CDR3. D genes are given only for firm matches. Clone size, where shown, is once, few, many, or a class for clones that have expanded.

J gene	clone size	V gene	D gene	CDR3 DNA	CDR3 protein
TRBJ1-4	once	TRBV6-5	TRBD1	TGTGCCAGCAGCGCGAGGACAGGGCCTAATGAAAAACTGTTTTTT	CASSARTGPNEKLFF
TRBJ2-2	once	TRBV5-1	TRBD2	TGCGCCAGCAGCTTGTCTCCGGGAGGCGGGAACACCGGGGAGCTGTTTTTT	CASSLSPGGGNTGELFF
TRBJ2-3	once	TRBV5-1	TRBD2	TGCGCCAGCCACCTGGCGGGAGAGACAGATACGCAGTATTTT	CASHLAGETDTQYF
TRBJ2-3	-	TRBV7-3	-	TGTGCCAGCAGCGCAGGAACGGCCGATACGCAGTATTTT	CASSAGTADTQYF
TRBJ2-7	-	TRBV7-9	TRBD1	TGTGCCAGCAGCTCATCCGGGACAGGCGATTACGAGCAGTACTTC	CASSSSGTGDYEQYF
TRBJ1-2	-	TRBV3-1/TRBV3-2	-	TGTGCCAGCAGAAGGATGGGGGAGAGGGGAGGTGGCTACACCTTC	CASRRMGERGGGYTF
TRBJ2-3	-	TRBV29-1	TRBD2	TGCAGCGTCGGGACTAGCGGTAGCACAGATACGCAGTATTTT	CSVGTSGSTDTQYF
TRBJ2-3	-	TRBV11-2	-	TGTGCCAGCAGCTTAGGACAGTTCACAGATACGCAGTATTTT	CASSLGQFTDTQYF
TRBJ2-1	-	TRBV6-5	TRBD1	TGTGCCAGCAGTCCGCAGGGGGCATCCTACAATGAGCAGTTCTTC	CASSPQGASYNEQFF
TRBJ1-1	-	TRBV29-1	-	TGCAGCGTGTTGCGAAGGAACACTGAAGCTTTCTTT	CSVLRRNTEAFF
TRBJ1-1	-	TRBV6-5	-	TGTGCCAGCAGTTACTTGACTCTAGGCGCTGAAGCTTTCTTT	CASSYLTLGAEAFF
TRBJ1-2	-	TRBV2	-	TGTGCCAGCAGTGGACAGGAGACCTCCTATGGCTACACCTTC	CASSGQETSYGYTF
TRBJ2-2	many	TRBV5-1	-	TGCGCCAGCAGCTTCTCCCAGGGGAATACCGGGGAGCTGTTTTTT	CASSFSQGNTGELFF
TRBJ2-3	-	TRBV29-1	TRBD2	TGCAGCGTTGGAAAAACTAGCGGAAGCACAGATACGCAGTATTTT	CSVGKTSGSTDTQYF
TRBJ1-1	-	TRBV19	TRBD1	TGTGCCAGTAGTACGACAGGGTTCCCTGAAGCTTTCTTT	CASSTTGFPEAFF
TRBJ2-1	-	TRBV18	TRBD1	TGTGCCAGCTCAGCCGGGACAGGGCGGAGGGATGAGCAGTTCTTC	CASSAGTGRRDEQFF
TRBJ1-1	-	TRBV19	-	TGTGCCAGTAGTAAGAACAGGGATCCGAACACTGAAGCTTTCTTT	CASSKNRDPNTEAFF
TRBJ1-5	large	TRBV27	-	TGTGCCAGCAGTTTAGCCGGGGGTAGCAATCAGCCCCAGCATTTT	CASSLAGGSNQPQHF
TRBJ1-3	once	TRBV5-1	TRBD1	TGCGCCAGCAGCTGGGGGACAGTTAACCCCTCTGGAAACACCATATATTTT	CASSWGTVNPSGNTIYF
TRBJ1-5	-	TRBV28	TRBD1	TGTGCCAGCAGTTTACGGGACAGCGATCAGCCCCAGCATTTT	CASSLRDSDQPQHF
TRBJ2-5	-	TRBV7-3	TRBD2	TGTGCCAGCAGCTCGGGACTAGCGGGAGTAGAGACCCAGTACTTC	CASSSGLAGVETQYF
TRBJ1-5	-	TRBV18	-	TGTGCCAGCTCACTCCTCAATGCTGGGACACCTACTAGCAATCAGCCCCAGCATTTT	CASSLLNAGTPTSNQPQHF
TRBJ2-7	-	TRBV15	-	TGTGCCACCAGCAGAGGAGCTGGAGCCGTCTACGAGCAGTACTTC	CATSRGAGAVYEQYF
TRBJ2-1	once	TRBV14	TRBD2	TGTGCCAGCAGCCTTCGTAGGACTAGCGGCATGTACAATGAGCAGTTCTTC	CASSLRRTSGMYNEQFF
TRBJ2-2	few	TRBV3-1/TRBV3-2	-	TGTGCCAGCAGCTGGGGAGGAGTTAACGGGGAGCTGTTTTTT	CASSWGGVNGELFF
TRBJ1-1	-	TRBV7-7	TRBD1	TGTGCTAGCAGCTCCAGACAGGGCACTGAAGCTTTCTTT	CASSSRQGTEAFF
TRBJ2-7	-	TRBV6-5	-	TGTGCCACCCGGGACTCCTTGTGGGAGCAGTACTTC	CATRDSLWEQYF
TRBJ2-1	-	TRBV4-2	TRBD2	TGTGCCAGCAAGCAGGGTGGACTAGCGGGAGGTGGGAGCTCCTACAATGAGCAGTTCTTC	CASKQGGLAGGGSSYNEQFF
TRBJ2-7	-	TRBV4-2	-	TGTGCCAGCAGCCAAAACCCAACAGGGGAGCAGTACTTC	CASSQNPTGEQYF
TRBJ1-1	-	TRBV6-5	-	TGTGCCAGCACCAGGCCGGGGTTGAACACTGAAGCTTTCTTT	CASTRPGLNTEAFF
TRBJ1-3	-	TRBV19	-	TGTGCCAGTAGACCCCCCGGTTCATTCTCTGGAAACACCATATATTTT	CASRPPGSFSGNTIYF
TRBJ2-7	-	TRBV3-1/TRBV3-2	-	TGTGCCAGCAGCCAGCGGGGAGGCGAGCAGTACTTC	CASSQRGGEQYF
TRBJ1-5	once	TRBV28	TRBD1	TGTGCCAGCAGTGACAGGGCGGGTCAGCCCCAGCATTTT	CASSDRAGQPQHF
TRBJ1-5	-	TRBV6-6	TRBD1	TGTGCCAGCAGTCTACAGGGGAATCAGCCCCAGCATTTT	CASSLQGNQPQHF
TRBJ2-5	few	TRBV9	-	TGTGCCAGCAGCGTAGGACATCAAGAGACCCAGTACTTC	CASSVGHQETQYF
TRBJ1-6	-	TRBV2	-	TGTGCCAGCAGTGAACCTCGCGTCCGGGGAGGCCGAGATTTCCAGCTTAATTCACCCCTCCACTTT	CASSEPRVRGGRDFQLNSPLHF
TRBJ1-6	-	TRBV2	-	TGTGCCAGCAACCGGGACAACCACTATAATTCACCCCTCCACTTT	CASNRDNHYNSPLHF
TRBJ2-1	-	TRBV15	TRBD2	TGTGCCACCAGCAGTGGGGGGCGGGGGGATGAGCAGTTCTTC	CATSSGGRGDEQFF
TRBJ1-3	-	TRBV29-1	-	TGCAGCGTTGGTAGGGGATCAGGAAACACCATATATTTT	CSVGRGSGNTIYF
TRBJ1-1	-	TRBV5-4	TRBD1	TGTGCCAGCAGCTTAGGACAGGGGAGGTCGGACACTGAAGCTTTCTTT	CASSLGQGRSDTEAFF
TRBJ1-1	-	TRBV6-5	TRBD1	TGTGCCAGCAGTTTAGTGGACAGGGGACTCGGTGAAGCTTTCTTT	CASSLVDRGLGEAFF
TRBJ2-4	-	TRBV9	-	TGTGCCAGCAGCCCCCCCATTGGCGGGATAGGTCACATTCAGTACTTC	CASSPPIGGIGHIQYF
TRBJ1-2	-	TRBV28	-	TGTGCCAGCAGTTCTTTGGAGGGCGGGTCGAGGAACTATGGCTACACCTTC	CASSSLEGGSRNYGYTF
TRBJ2-3	-	TRBV7-9	TRBD2	TGTGCCAGCAGCCAGCGGGAGGGCCCCACAGATACGCAGTATTTT	CASSQREGPTDTQYF
TRBJ2-4	-	TRBV28	TRBD2	TGTGCCAGCAGTTCCCTAGCGGGAGCCAAAAACATTCAGTACTTC	CASSSLAGAKNIQYF